One and the same sample provided the 23 T cell receptor beta chains below, sequenced in a study of blood T cell repertoires in COVID-19. The protocol was immunoSEQ multiplex PCR, while the TCRdb copy is restricted to in-frame clones and leaves out a portion. The sample includes approximately 220,000 clones, about 86% of them seen just once. The sample was peripheral blood. These receptors were collected from a woman aged 45-60 years with acute or convalescent COVID-19.

The V gene is TRBV6-6, the J gene TRBJ1-1; possible D gene TRBD1, 6 bases. Trimming shortened V by 7 bases and J by 1 base, and 13 bases separated the two germline ends. The CDR3 has 14 amino acids. Germline loops: CDR1 MNHNY, CDR2 SVGAGI (reference sequence). CDR3 in amino acids: CASNPDSTNTEAFF. The CDR3 DNA sequence: TGTGCCAGCAACCCGGACAGTACGAACACTGAAGCTTTCTTT.

This clone was counted a single time. The chain recombines TRBV2 with TRBJ2-5; 8 nucleotides agree with TRBD1. V shed 5 bases and J 4 bases; nucleotides not matched to a gene: 18. Germline loops: CDR1 SNHLY, CDR2 FYNNEI. The CDR3 totals 18 residues. The CDR3 loop is CASSRALLTGAEGETQYF. DNA of the CDR3: TGTGCCAGCAGTCGGGCGCTATTGACAGGGGCGGAGGGAGAGACCCAGTACTTC.

This clone was observed a handful of times. The genes are TRBV6-4 and TRBJ2-7; 7 bases fit TRBD1. J lost 2 bases, V lost 6 bases, and 13 bases had no gene match. The CDR3 sequence is 16 residues long. Germline V CDR1 and CDR2: MRHNA, SNTAGT. CDR3 amino acids: CASRVYRGLRPYEQYF. The CDR3 DNA reads TGTGCCAGCAGAGTTTACAGGGGATTACGGCCCTACGAGCAGTACTTC.

The chain employs TRBV28 and TRBJ2-3; 7 bases align to TRBD2. V was clipped by 5 bases and J by 3 bases; unmatched bases: 8. CDR3 size: 15 residues. CDR1 MDHEN and CDR2 SYDVKM come from the germline V gene. The CDR3 is CASSPLAYRTDTQYF. The CDR3 region has the DNA TGTGCCAGCAGTCCACTAGCGTATCGGACAGATACGCAGTATTTT.

The V gene is TRBV3-1 (or the pseudogene TRBV3-2), the J gene TRBJ2-5; 10 bases agree with TRBD2. CDR3 length: 16 amino acids. Germline CDR1 reads LGHDT; CDR2 reads YNNKEL (reference sequence). V shed 1 base and J 9 bases; nucleotides not matched to a gene: 11. Written as DNA, the CDR3 is TGTGCCAGCAGCCAAGTAGCGAGCGGGAGGGGGCAGGCCCAGTACTTC. Encoded protein: CASSQVASGRGQAQYF.

The chain has TRBV23-1 and TRBJ1-4, with TRBD1 matching 9 bases. TRBV23-1 is an ORF, with its function uncertain. V dropped 7 bases and J dropped 10; count of bases not matched to a gene: 22. The CDR3 spans 18 residues. Here the CDR3 reads CASNTNPIPGTGRGKLFF. CDR3 in DNA: TGCGCCAGCAATACCAATCCGATCCCCGGGACAGGGAGGGGAAAACTGTTTTTT.

This chain links TRBV5-6 with TRBJ2-7, with 7 bases lining up with TRBD2. The CDR3 extends over 16 amino acids. The germline V gene has CDR1 SGHDT and CDR2 YYEEEE. V was pared by 5 bases and J by 2 bases, with 13 bases of the junction left unmatched. In DNA form, the CDR3 reads TGTGCCAGCAGTCGGGGGGAAACAGTCCTCGCCTACGAGCAGTACTTC. It is translated as CASSRGETVLAYEQYF.

The chain has TRBV5-1 and TRBJ2-7, with TRBD1 identical over 8 bases. The CDR3 length is 12 residues. CDR1 is SGHRS and CDR2 is YFSETQ in the germline V gene. Trimming at V came to 4 bases and at J to 6 bases, leaving 3 bases not matched to a gene. The CDR3: CASSPDRGEQYF. CDR3 coding DNA: TGCGCCAGCAGCCCCGACAGGGGCGAGCAGTACTTC.

The chain is built from TRBV29-1 and TRBJ2-2; TRBD2 matches 7 bases. Germline assignment: CDR1 SQVTM and CDR2 ANQGSEA. The V gene end was trimmed by 7 bases and the J gene end by 1 base; junction bases not matched to a gene: 6. The CDR3 has 14 residues. The CDR3 DNA reads as TGCAGCGGACGGGACTATCTGAACACCGGGGAGCTGTTTTTT. Its translation: CSGRDYLNTGELFF.

For the CDR3, the DNA is TGTGCCAGCAGCCCCTATTTCCCCTACTACGAGCAGTACTTC. The encoded protein is CASSPYFPYYEQYF. V usage is TRBV11-2 and J usage is TRBJ2-7; D is undetermined. This CDR3 has 14 residues. Germline values: CDR1 SGHAT, CDR2 FQNNGV. The V gene lost 5 bases and the J gene lost 3 bases, with 14 bases spanning the gap.

This clone was found a few times. The chain recombines TRBV14 with TRBJ2-7, with 7 bases that match TRBD1. CDR1 is SGHDN, CDR2 FVKESK, per germline. With 3 bases clipped from V and 2 bases from J, the junction kept 10 bases outside the gene matches. The CDR3 runs to 16 residues. CDR3 in amino acids: CASSQRQGTMAYEQYF. In nucleotides, the CDR3 is TGTGCCAGCAGCCAGAGACAGGGAACGATGGCCTACGAGCAGTACTTC.

The rearrangement links TRBV7-9 to TRBJ2-7; TRBD1 matches 11 bases. V shed 5 bases, J shed 6 bases, and the junction held 6 bases outside the gene matches. Germline V gene lookup returns CDR1 SEHNR and CDR2 FQNEAQ (reference sequence). The length of the CDR3 is 14 residues. The CDR3 reads CASSPPGTGGEQYF. The CDR3 region has the DNA TGTGCCAGCAGCCCCCCCGGGACAGGGGGCGAGCAGTACTTC.

This clone was observed a single time. The same CDR3 can be traced to other DNA sequences in this sample. CDR3 DNA: TGTGCCAGCTCCCTCCCAGGGACAGATACGCAGTATTTT. It codes for CASSLPGTDTQYF. This sequence joins TRBV18 and TRBJ2-3, with D possibly being TRBD1 (5 bases). CDR1 and CDR2 (germline): KGHSH, LQKENI. V lost 6 bases, J lost 3 bases, and 10 bases lay in between. The CDR3 totals 13 residues.

The chain combines TRBV20-1 with TRBJ1-4; no clear D gene. Germline CDR1 DFQATT, CDR2 SNEGSKA (reference sequence). The CDR3 consists of 11 residues. This CDR3 reads CRLFPREKLFF. In DNA form, the CDR3 reads TGCCGTCTATTTCCACGTGAAAAACTGTTTTTT.

This chain connects TRBV4-2 to TRBJ1-5, with 7 bases aligning to TRBD1. Germline assignment: CDR1 LGHNA and CDR2 YNFKEQ. The CDR3 loop spans 13 amino acids. Trimming removed 4 bases from V and 5 bases from J; junction bases left unmatched: 2. The CDR3 sequence: CASSLDRDQPQHF. In DNA form, the CDR3 reads TGTGCCAGCAGCCTAGACAGGGATCAGCCCCAGCATTTT.

The V call is TRBV7-2, the J call TRBJ1-1, with TRBD1 matching over 9 bases. V shed 5 bases and J 0 bases; nucleotides not matched to a gene: 13. CDR1 SGHTA and CDR2 FQGNSA come from the germline V gene. This CDR3 region has 18 residues. The CDR3 region has the DNA TGTGCCAGCAGCCAATCACAGGGGGCAAGATTAGTGAACACTGAAGCTTTCTTT. Protein product: CASSQSQGARLVNTEAFF.

This clone was detected once. The CDR3 nucleotides are TGTGCCAGCAGCCAAAACCCCGGTTGGTACCAAGAGACCCAGTACTTC. It yields the protein CASSQNPGWYQETQYF. The chain recombines TRBV3-1 (or the pseudogene TRBV3-2) with TRBJ2-5; D unresolved. Germline-derived CDR1 and CDR2 are LGHDT and YNNKEL (reference sequence). Trimming pared 2 bases from V and 0 bases from J, leaving 13 bases between. This CDR3 spans 16 amino acids.

J is TRBJ1-1 and V is TRBV7-3, with 12 bases fitting TRBD1. Germline V gives CDR1 SGHTA, CDR2 FQGTGA. The V and J ends lost 4 bases and 5 bases, in that order; junction bases with no gene match: 2. CDR3 length equals 14 residues. Here the CDR3 reads CASSSGQGATEAFF. In DNA, the CDR3 is TGTGCCAGCAGCTCGGGACAGGGGGCAACTGAAGCTTTCTTT. The whole variable domain, filled in from reference TRBV7-3 and TRBJ1-1, reads GAGVSQTPSNKVTEKGKYVELRCDPISGHTALYWYRQSLGQGPEFLIYFQGTGAADDSGLPNDRFFAVRPEGSVSTLKIQRTERGDSAVYLCASSSGQGATEAFFGQGTRLTVV.

The rearrangement joins TRBV6-5 to TRBJ2-2; D remains unclear. Trimming cost V 5 bases and J 1 base, with 11 bases left between them. This CDR3 has 15 amino acids. Germline-derived CDR1 and CDR2 are MNHEY and SVGAGI. The chain's CDR3 is CASSIQPGNTGELFF. CDR3 coding DNA: TGTGCCAGCAGTATACAGCCCGGGAACACCGGGGAGCTGTTTTTT.

A remark on this clone: This same CDR3 is encoded by further DNA sequences in the sample. The chain couples TRBV5-8 to TRBJ1-5, with a weak D call TRBD1 (5 bases). The germline gives CDR1 SGHTS, CDR2 YDEGEE. V gave up 0 bases and J gave up 2 bases, with 12 bases separating them. This CDR3 has 16 residues. The CDR3 is CASSLEGFRGNQPQHF. DNA of the CDR3: TGTGCCAGCAGCTTGGAAGGGTTCAGGGGCAATCAGCCCCAGCATTTT.

This chain connects TRBV19 to TRBJ1-4, with TRBD1 identical over 12 bases. The CDR3 is 15 amino acids. CDR1 is LNHDA and CDR2 is SQIVND in the germline V gene (reference sequence). Trimming took 6 bases from V and 3 from J; bases not matched to a gene: 2. CDR3 in amino acids: CASRGQGAANEKLFF. The CDR3 nucleotides are TGTGCCAGTAGGGGACAGGGGGCAGCTAATGAAAAACTGTTTTTT.

The V and J genes are TRBV6-4 and TRBJ2-1, with 8 bases fitting TRBD1. There are 16 residues in the CDR3. Germline loops: CDR1 MRHNA, CDR2 SNTAGT. With 3 bases clipped from V and 0 bases from J, the junction kept 4 bases outside the gene matches. This CDR3 reads CASSDRQGSSYNEQFF. The CDR3 DNA reads as TGTGCCAGCAGTGATCGACAGGGGAGCTCCTACAATGAGCAGTTCTTC.

The rearrangement joins TRBV25-1 to TRBJ2-2; TRBD1 aligns across 7 bases. CDR1 is MGHDK, CDR2 SYGVNS, per germline. V lost 4 bases, J lost 3 bases, and 8 bases stayed unmatched. CDR3 length: 16 residues. This CDR3 is CASSGDRARDTGELFF. The CDR3 bases are TGTGCCAGCAGTGGAGACAGGGCACGGGACACCGGGGAGCTGTTTTTT. The full variable domain, rest sourced from reference TRBV25-1 and TRBJ2-2, is EADIYQTPRYLVIGTGKKITLECSQTMGHDKMYWYQQDPGMELHLIHYSYGVNSTEKGDLSSESTVSRIRTEHFPLTLESARPSHTSQYLCASSGDRARDTGELFFGEGSRLTVL.